This is a list of T cell receptor beta chains from one sample in a study of Graves' ophthalmopathy and Graves' hyperthyroidism. TCRdb itself ran the multiplex PCR reads through MiXCR, one entry per CDR3 protein. The sample yields 230,000 or so distinct CDR3 sequences, 40% to 50% seen once. Material for sequencing was peripheral blood. These receptor sequences come from an adult man with Graves' ophthalmopathy. Each CDR3 is given with its conserved first and last residue. Fields, in order: V gene, D gene, J gene, clone size, CDR3 DNA, CDR3 protein. The D gene is left open where the match is weak. Expanded clones are given a class, and other clones once, few, many or no size at all.

>TRBV14|NA|TRBJ2-5|few
TGTGCCAGCAGCCAAGATCCAAGTCTCCAAGAGACCCAGTACTTC
CASSQDPSLQETQYF
>TRBV28|NA|TRBJ2-7|NA
TGTGCCAGCAGTTTAGGGGGAGAGTCCTACGAGCAGTACTTC
CASSLGGESYEQYF
>TRBV24-1|NA|TRBJ1-1|many
TGTGCCACCAGTGATCCAGACAACACTGAAGCTTTCTTT
CATSDPDNTEAFF
>TRBV7-9|NA|TRBJ2-5|many
TGTGCCAGCAGCTTGGACCTGGGCCAAGAGACCCAGTACTTC
CASSLDLGQETQYF
>TRBV7-9|NA|TRBJ2-6|few
TGTGCCAGCAGCTTTGTATCTGCTGGGGCCAACGTCCTGACTTTC
CASSFVSAGANVLTF
>TRBV13|NA|TRBJ2-2|NA
TGCGCCAGCAGCCAAGATTTAGTCAGGTTACGGACCGGGGAGCTGTTTTTT
CASSQDLVRLRTGELFF
>TRBV6-4|TRBD1|TRBJ1-1|NA
TGTGCCAGCAGTGACCCGCCCGACAGGGGGCTCGTCACTGAAGCTTTCTTT
CASSDPPDRGLVTEAFF
>TRBV28|NA|TRBJ2-7|NA
TGCGCCAGCAGCCCCGAGAGGGGGGACGAGCAGTACTTC
CASSPERGDEQYF
>TRBV7-2|TRBD2|TRBJ2-7|once
TGTGCCAGCAGCCCCGGGGCGGGGGGTGCCTACGAGCAGTACTTC
CASSPGAGGAYEQYF
>TRBV10-3|NA|TRBJ1-4|NA
TGTGCCAGCTCACCGAGACAAACTTCTAATGAAAAACTGTTTTTT
CASSPRQTSNEKLFF
>TRBV4-2|TRBD1|TRBJ2-5|NA
TGTGCCAGCAGCCGGGACAGGGAACAAGAGACCCAGTACTTC
CASSRDREQETQYF
>TRBV7-3|NA|TRBJ1-6|once
TGTGCCAGCAGCTTAAGCGGGACATCCAATTCACCCCTCCACTTT
CASSLSGTSNSPLHF
>TRBV7-8|NA|TRBJ1-6|few
TGTGCCAGCAGCGTAGCGGGTCTTAATTCACCCCTCCACTTT
CASSVAGLNSPLHF
>TRBV7-8|NA|TRBJ2-7|NA
TGTGCCAGCAGCGAACCTAAGTCCCGCCCGGGCTTAGTGGCCTACGAGCAGTACTTC
CASSEPKSRPGLVAYEQYF
>TRBV25-1|NA|TRBJ1-2|many
TGTGCCAGCAGTGAATATGGCCAGAACTATGGCTACACCTTC
CASSEYGQNYGYTF
>TRBV5-8|NA|TRBJ1-3|NA
TGTGCCAGCAGCTTTGGCCCCTCTGCGGGAGGAAACACCATATATTTT
CASSFGPSAGGNTIYF
>TRBV6-5|NA|TRBJ2-7|few
TGTGCCAGCAGTTCCAACAGGGCCTACGAGCAGTACTTC
CASSSNRAYEQYF
>TRBV5-4|NA|TRBJ2-5|NA
TGTGCCAGCAGCTTGTTCGCGCTTGGGGACCAGTACTTC
CASSLFALGDQYF
>TRBV29-1|TRBD1|TRBJ2-7|NA
TGCAGCGTACGTCCCGGGACAGGGAGTTTCTCCTACGAGCAGTACTTC
CSVRPGTGSFSYEQYF
>TRBV5-4|NA|TRBJ1-2|NA
TGTGCCAGCAGATCCGGGACCGACTATGGCTACACCTTC
CASRSGTDYGYTF
>TRBV10-3|TRBD2|TRBJ2-7|NA
TGTGCCATCAGCCTATACCTTGGGGGGGGGCAGTACTTC
CAISLYLGGGQYF
>TRBV5-1|TRBD1|TRBJ1-1|NA
TGCGCCAGCAGGCCCACGGGACAGGGTAACACTGAAGCTTTCTTT
CASRPTGQGNTEAFF
>TRBV7-2|NA|TRBJ2-7|many
TGTGCCAGCGGGGGGGCGGTGTACGAGCAGTACTTC
CASGGAVYEQYF
>TRBV12-3/TRBV12-4|TRBD2|TRBJ2-5|few
TGTGCCATCAGTGAGCGGGGGGGAGAGAACCAAGAGACCCAGTACTTC
CAISERGGENQETQYF
>TRBV19|NA|TRBJ1-5|NA
TGTGCCAGTGGGTATCAGCCCCAGCATTTT
CASGYQPQHF
>TRBV5-6|TRBD1|TRBJ1-1|NA
TGTGCCAGCAGCTTCCGACAGGGGGCCCGATCCGCGGCTTTCTTT
CASSFRQGARSAAFF
>TRBV20-1|NA|TRBJ1-2|few
TGCAGTGCTAGAGATGGGGAGGGCTACACCTTC
CSARDGEGYTF
>TRBV2|TRBD1|TRBJ1-4|NA
TGTGCCAGCAGTAAGACAGGGGATGGAAAACTGTTTTTT
CASSKTGDGKLFF
>TRBV2|TRBD1|TRBJ1-2|NA
TGTGCCAGCAGTTCACAGGGGCCGACTAACTATGGCTACACCTTC
CASSSQGPTNYGYTF
>TRBV29-1|TRBD1|TRBJ1-2|many
TGCAGCGTTCGACAGGGAGGTAACTATGGCTACACCTTC
CSVRQGGNYGYTF
>TRBV7-3|TRBD2|TRBJ2-2|NA
TGTGCCAGCAGCTTAATTCAGGCGGGGGGCCTGCACACCGGGGAGCTGTTTTTT
CASSLIQAGGLHTGELFF
>TRBV7-9|TRBD1|TRBJ2-7|few
TGTGCCGGACAGGGAGCCTACGAGCAGTGCTTC
CAGQGAYEQCF
>TRBV2|TRBD1|TRBJ1-2|many
TGTGCCAGCAGGCCGGACAGGGAGGGCTACACCTTC
CASRPDREGYTF
>TRBV4-2|TRBD2|TRBJ2-5|NA
TGTGCCAGCAGCCAATCTAGCGGCCAAGAGACCCAGTACTTC
CASSQSSGQETQYF
>TRBV6-2/TRBV6-3|NA|TRBJ2-7|NA
TGTGCCAGCAGTTACGACAACGGCTACGAGCAGTACTTC
CASSYDNGYEQYF
>TRBV20-1|NA|TRBJ2-7|few
TGCAGTGCTAGCACCTACGAGCAGTACTTC
CSASTYEQYF
>TRBV9|TRBD2|TRBJ2-2|few
TGTGCCAGCAGCGTAGAGGTAGCGGGAGCCGGGGAGCTGTTTTTT
CASSVEVAGAGELFF
>TRBV9|TRBD1|TRBJ2-5|NA
TGTGCCAGCAGCTTATCGGACAGGGGAGAAGAGACCCAGTACTTC
CASSLSDRGEETQYF
>TRBV15|TRBD1|TRBJ1-2|NA
TGTGCCACCAGCAGAGCTTGGGACAGGGGGTTGGATGGCTACACCTTC
CATSRAWDRGLDGYTF
>TRBV6-6|NA|TRBJ1-2|NA
TGTGCCAGCAGTGAAGATATACAGGGATACTATGGCTACACCTTC
CASSEDIQGYYGYTF
>TRBV10-3|TRBD1|TRBJ2-7|NA
TGTGCCAGCATTAGCTACAGGGGGTCGGGTGCTAATGGCGAGCAGTACTTC
CASISYRGSGANGEQYF
>TRBV20-1|NA|TRBJ1-1|NA
TGCAGTGCGGGGGACACTGAAGCTTTCTTT
CSAGDTEAFF
>TRBV9|TRBD2|TRBJ2-7|once
TGTGCCAGCAGCGGCGGACTAGGCCAGGCCCTTATTCAGTACTTC
CASSGGLGQALIQYF
>TRBV19|NA|TRBJ1-5|few
TGTGCCAGTAGTATCCTGGACAGCATCAATCAGCCCCAGCATTTT
CASSILDSINQPQHF
>TRBV6-1|NA|TRBJ1-1|NA
TGTGCCAGCAGTGAATACGGCGGCCGAAGCACTGAAGCTTTCTTT
CASSEYGGRSTEAFF
>TRBV2|NA|TRBJ1-1|few
TGTGCCAGCAGTTTAAAGGGGTTCGAAGCTTTCTTT
CASSLKGFEAFF
>TRBV20-1|NA|TRBJ2-7|NA
TGCAGTGCTAGCGGGAGTACCTACGAGCAGTACTTC
CSASGSTYEQYF
>TRBV20-1|TRBD1|TRBJ1-2|NA
TGCAGTGCTAGAGAGCCGGGACAGGGACTTTACGGCTACACCTTC
CSAREPGQGLYGYTF
>TRBV10-3|NA|TRBJ1-2|NA
TGTGCCATCAGTGCGTTTCAACCGCCGGCGGTGCAGGGCTACACCTTC
CAISAFQPPAVQGYTF
>TRBV25-1|TRBD2|TRBJ2-3|NA
TGTGCCAGCAGTCCGGGACTAGCGGCCCTTTTCCCCACAGATACGCAGTATTTT
CASSPGLAALFPTDTQYF
>TRBV5-1|TRBD2|TRBJ2-5|NA
TGTGCCAGCAGCTTGTCGGCGGGAGGGATGGAAGAGACCCAGTACTTC
CASSLSAGGMEETQYF
>TRBV5-8|NA|TRBJ2-7|NA
TGCGCCAGCAGCCTATCACCAAGATACGAGCAGTACTTC
CASSLSPRYEQYF